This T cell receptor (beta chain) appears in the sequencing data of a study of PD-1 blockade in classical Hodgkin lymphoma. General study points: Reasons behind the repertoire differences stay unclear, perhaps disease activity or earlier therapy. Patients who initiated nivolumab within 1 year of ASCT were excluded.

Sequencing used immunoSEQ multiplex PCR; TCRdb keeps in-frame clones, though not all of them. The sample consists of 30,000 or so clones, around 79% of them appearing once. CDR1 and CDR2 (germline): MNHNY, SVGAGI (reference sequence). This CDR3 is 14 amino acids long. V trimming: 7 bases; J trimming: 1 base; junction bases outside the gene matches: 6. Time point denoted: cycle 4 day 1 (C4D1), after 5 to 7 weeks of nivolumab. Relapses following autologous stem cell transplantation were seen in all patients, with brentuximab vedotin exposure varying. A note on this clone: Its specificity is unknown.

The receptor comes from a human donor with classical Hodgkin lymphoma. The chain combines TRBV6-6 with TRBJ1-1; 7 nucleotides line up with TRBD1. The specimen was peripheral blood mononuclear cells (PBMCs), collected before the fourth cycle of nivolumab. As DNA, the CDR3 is TGTGCCAGCACCCGATACAGGGGGAACACTGAAGCTTTCTTT. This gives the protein CASTRYRGNTEAFF.